The 2 T cell receptor beta chains below all came from one sample that was sequenced in a study of regulatory dendritic cells for organ transplantation. Only in-frame clones appear in the TCRdb table, and some are missing; sequencing was by immunoSEQ multiplex PCR. The sample consists of under 35,000 clones, roughly nine tenths of them appearing once. The material sequenced was naive CD4+ T cells from blood. As for subset: CD45RA+ naive T cells. The receptors stem from a human donor in good health.

The gene calls are TRBV6-1 and TRBJ2-1, with D tentatively TRBD1 or TRBD2 (5 bases each). V was cut by 4 bases and J by 6 bases, with 13 bases left in between. Germline CDR1 and CDR2: MNHNS and SASEGT. The CDR3 has 14 amino acids. The CDR3: CASSGGTVGNEQFF. CDR3 nucleotides: TGTGCCAGCAGTGGTGGGACGGTTGGCAATGAGCAGTTCTTC.

J is TRBJ2-3 and V is TRBV6-5, with 10 bases that match TRBD2. J lost 6 bases, V lost 5 bases, and 8 bases had no gene match. CDR1 and CDR2 (germline): MNHEY, SVGAGI. The CDR3 is made up of 15 amino acids. CDR3 region: CASSLAGVRGDTQYF. Written as DNA, the CDR3 is TGTGCCAGCAGTCTAGCGGGGGTGAGGGGGGATACGCAGTATTTT.